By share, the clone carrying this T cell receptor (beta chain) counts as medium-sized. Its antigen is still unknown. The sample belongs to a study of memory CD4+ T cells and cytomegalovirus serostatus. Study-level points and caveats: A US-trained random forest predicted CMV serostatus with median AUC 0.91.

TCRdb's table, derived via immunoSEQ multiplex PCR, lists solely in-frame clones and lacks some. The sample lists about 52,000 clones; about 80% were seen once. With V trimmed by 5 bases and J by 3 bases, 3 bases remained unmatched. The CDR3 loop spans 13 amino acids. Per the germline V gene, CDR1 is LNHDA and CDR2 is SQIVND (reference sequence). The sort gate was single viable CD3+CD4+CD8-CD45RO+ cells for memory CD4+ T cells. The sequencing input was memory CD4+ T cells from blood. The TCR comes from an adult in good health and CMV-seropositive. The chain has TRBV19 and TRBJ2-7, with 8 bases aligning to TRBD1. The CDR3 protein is CASSRDRGYEQYF. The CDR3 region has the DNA TGTGCCAGTAGTCGCGACAGGGGCTACGAGCAGTACTTC.